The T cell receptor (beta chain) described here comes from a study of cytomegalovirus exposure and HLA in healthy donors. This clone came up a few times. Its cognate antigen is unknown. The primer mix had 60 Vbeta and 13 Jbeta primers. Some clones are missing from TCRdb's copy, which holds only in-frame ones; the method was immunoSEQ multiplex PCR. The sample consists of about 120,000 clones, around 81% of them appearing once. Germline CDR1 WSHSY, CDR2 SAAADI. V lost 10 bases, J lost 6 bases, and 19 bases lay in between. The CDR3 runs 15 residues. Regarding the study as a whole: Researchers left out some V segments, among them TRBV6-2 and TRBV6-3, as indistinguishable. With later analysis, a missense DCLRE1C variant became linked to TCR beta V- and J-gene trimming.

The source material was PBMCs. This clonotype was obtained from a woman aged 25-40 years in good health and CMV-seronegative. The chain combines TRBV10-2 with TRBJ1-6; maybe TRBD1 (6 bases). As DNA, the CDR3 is TGCGCCACCGCACTCCCCGACAGGCTTAATTCACCCCTCCACTTT. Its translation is CATALPDRLNSPLHF.